Reported below is one TCR beta chain. This sample was taken from a study of blood T cell repertoires in COVID-19. The V end lost 4 bases, the J end lost 4 bases, and 11 bases lay between the germline ends. The CDR3 extends over 13 amino acids. Germline values: CDR1 LGHDT, CDR2 YNNKEL (reference sequence). TCRdb's copy holds only in-frame clones and misses some; the assay was immunoSEQ multiplex PCR. This sample has about 260,000 clones; about nine tenths occur once, and the top ten carry around 2.9%. The V gene is TRBV3-1 (or the pseudogene TRBV3-2), the J gene TRBJ2-7; TRBD1 is a possible D gene (5 bases). The TCR originated in a woman in her forties or fifties who had recovered from COVID-19. The sample comprised PBMCs or T cells enriched from blood (not recorded which). The DNA of the CDR3 is TGTGCCAGCAGCCGCGGTAGGGGTTACGAGCAGTACTTC. Amino acids: CASSRGRGYEQYF.